The rows below give T cell receptor beta chains drawn from one sample of a study of regulatory T cells in long-lasting Graves disease. TCRdb ran MiXCR on the multiplex PCR reads and lists one entry per CDR3 protein. The sample consists of about 470,000 distinct CDR3 sequences, around 14% of them appearing once. This sample also belongs to another study, concerning T cells in Graves' hyperthyroidism and ophthalmopathy.

Sample: peripheral blood mononuclear cells (PBMCs), taken at new diagnosis, from a patient treated with antithyroid drugs. The receptors come from a young woman with Graves disease. Each CDR3 is given with its conserved first and last residue. The D gene is left open where the match is weak. The size of a clone is reported for some rows only, either as once, few or many, or as a class for expanded clones.

V	length	size	D	J	DNA	CDR3
TRBV20-1	15	many	TRBD2	TRBJ2-7	TGCAGTGCTAGAGAGGGAGCGGGAGCCAATAACGAGCAGTACTTC	CSAREGAGANNEQYF
TRBV24-1	12	many	TRBD2	TRBJ2-1	TGTGCCACCAGTGATTTGGCGGGGGGGCAGTTCTTC	CATSDLAGGQFF
TRBV6-1	13	-	-	TRBJ2-5	TGTGCCAGCAGTGAAGATCCGGGATGGACCCAGTACTTC	CASSEDPGWTQYF
TRBV7-9	16	-	-	TRBJ1-1	TGTGCCAGCAGCTTAGCGCCGGGGAGGCCGAACACTGAAGCTTTCTTT	CASSLAPGRPNTEAFF
TRBV4-2	16	-	-	TRBJ1-5	TGTGCCAGCAGCCAAGGTGGACGGATTTCTAATCAGCCCCAGCATTTT	CASSQGGRISNQPQHF
TRBV6-5	15	few	-	TRBJ2-7	TGTGCCAGCAGTTATCGACAGTGGCCCAGCTACGAGCAGTACTTC	CASSYRQWPSYEQYF
TRBV6-1	11	-	-	TRBJ1-4	TGTGCCAGCAGGGAGGGAGAAAAACTGTTTTTT	CASREGEKLFF
TRBV10-3	13	-	TRBD1	TRBJ1-1	TGTGCCATCAAGGGACAGGGGATGAGGGGGGCTTTCTTT	CAIKGQGMRGAFF
TRBV6-1	15	few	-	TRBJ2-3	TGTGCCAGCAGTCCTTCCTTTGGGAACACAGATACGCAGTATTTT	CASSPSFGNTDTQYF
TRBV5-5	14	few	-	TRBJ1-4	TGTGCCAGCAGCTTGGAACCCTGGGACGAAAAACTGTTTTTT	CASSLEPWDEKLFF
TRBV12-5	14	-	-	TRBJ2-1	TGTGCTAGTGCCATTACCCCTTCTTACAATGAGCAGTTCTTC	CASAITPSYNEQFF
TRBV7-9	15	-	-	TRBJ1-2	TGTGCCAGCAGCTCACCGCGGGGGCAGAACTATGGCTACACCTTC	CASSSPRGQNYGYTF
TRBV3-1	14	many	-	TRBJ2-5	TGTGCCAGCAGCCCCTGGGACAACCAAGAGACCCAGTACTTC	CASSPWDNQETQYF
TRBV3-1	14	many	TRBD1	TRBJ1-1	TGTGCCAGCAGCCGACAGGGGGGCTACACTGAAGCTTTCTTT	CASSRQGGYTEAFF
TRBV3-1	13	many	-	TRBJ2-5	TGTGCCAGCAGCCGGGAGAAGGGGGAGACCCAGTACTTC	CASSREKGETQYF
TRBV2	14	many	-	TRBJ2-1	TGTGCCAGCAGTGAGGGCAGGGGAGGCAATGAGCAGTTCTTC	CASSEGRGGNEQFF
TRBV7-2	15	-	-	TRBJ2-7	TGTGCCAGCAGCCCCCTTCCCGGGAGCTCCTACGAGCAGTACTTC	CASSPLPGSSYEQYF
TRBV7-2	14	few	TRBD1	TRBJ2-7	TGTGCCAGCAGCCCCCTGGGGGCCGGGACAGACTTATACTTC	CASSPLGAGTDLYF
TRBV11-2	13	few	TRBD1	TRBJ2-1	TGTGCCAGCAGCCGACAGGGGGCACAAGAGCAGTTCTTC	CASSRQGAQEQFF
TRBV7-2	14	-	-	TRBJ2-2	TGTGCCAGCAGCTTAAGGTTGAACACCGGGGAGCTGTTTTTT	CASSLRLNTGELFF
TRBV6-1	14	many	TRBD1	TRBJ1-2	TGTGCCAGCAGGGACAGGGGGTTCTACTATGGCTACACCTTC	CASRDRGFYYGYTF
TRBV20-1	14	-	-	TRBJ2-4	TGCAGTGCTAGAACCCCGGGACCTAAAAACATTCAGTACTTC	CSARTPGPKNIQYF
TRBV9	16	few	-	TRBJ2-2	TGTGCCAGCAGCGTAGAGGTCGTGGGAGACACCGGGGAGCTGTTTTTT	CASSVEVVGDTGELFF
TRBV15	17	-	-	TRBJ2-2	TGTGCCACCAGCAGAGGCTTAAAGCGGGTTAGGCCCGGGGAGCTGTTTTTT	CATSRGLKRVRPGELFF
TRBV9	14	-	-	TRBJ2-1	TGTGCCAGCAGCGTAGGCGGGATGTGCAATGAGCAGTTCTTC	CASSVGGMCNEQFF
TRBV28	18	many	TRBD2	TRBJ2-3	TGTGCCAGCAGTTTTTCTCCCAAATGGGGACTAACAAAAGATACGCAGTATTTT	CASSFSPKWGLTKDTQYF
TRBV24-1	17	-	TRBD2	TRBJ2-2	TGTGCCACCAGTGACCCCGGACTAGCGGGCCGCACCGGGGAGCTGTTTTTT	CATSDPGLAGRTGELFF
TRBV5-1	15	many	TRBD2	TRBJ2-1	TGCGCCAGCAGCTCCAAGCGGGGGGCCTACAATGAGCAGTTCTTC	CASSSKRGAYNEQFF
TRBV27	16	many	-	TRBJ1-5	TGTGCCAGCAGTAATCGTCAGGGAAGCGACAATCAGCCCCAGCATTTT	CASSNRQGSDNQPQHF
TRBV6-1	12	-	-	TRBJ1-2	TGTGCCAGCATCGACGGCCAGTATGGCTACACCTTC	CASIDGQYGYTF
TRBV27	16	-	-	TRBJ2-7	TGTGCCAGCAGTTTATCGTCAGTTGGGGGAACCTACGAGCATTACTTC	CASSLSSVGGTYEHYF
TRBV12-5	15	many	-	TRBJ1-3	TGTGCTAGTGGTTTGTCCGGCGGCTCTGGAAACACCATATATTTT	CASGLSGGSGNTIYF
TRBV13	15	many	-	TRBJ2-7	TGTGCCAGCAGCTTAGTGTCCAGGGCCTCCTACGAGCAGTACTTC	CASSLVSRASYEQYF
TRBV6-2/TRBV6-3	16	many	TRBD1	TRBJ2-3	TGTGCCAGCAGTTACTACGGGACAGGCTTTACAGATACGCAGTATTTT	CASSYYGTGFTDTQYF
TRBV20-1	11	many	-	TRBJ2-7	TGCAGTGCTACGGACCTTTACGAGCAGTACTTC	CSATDLYEQYF
TRBV6-2/TRBV6-3	15	-	TRBD2	TRBJ2-3	TGTGCCAGCAGTCTCGCTAGCGGGAGTTCAGATACGCAGTATTTT	CASSLASGSSDTQYF
TRBV24-1	13	few	TRBD1	TRBJ1-4	TGTGCCACCAGCGGGACAGGGCATGAAAAACTGTTTTTT	CATSGTGHEKLFF
TRBV6-2/TRBV6-3	16	-	TRBD2	TRBJ2-1	TGTGCCAGCAGTTACGCTGGAGGGACTAGAGGCAATGAGCAGTTCTTC	CASSYAGGTRGNEQFF
TRBV20-1	15	many	TRBD2	TRBJ2-1	TGCAGTGCTAGAATGCCAGCGGGAGGGTCAAATGAGCAGTTCTTC	CSARMPAGGSNEQFF
TRBV27	13	many	-	TRBJ1-5	TGTGCCAGCAGTTCTTTCACGGGACAGCCCCAGCATTTT	CASSSFTGQPQHF
TRBV4-1	19	-	TRBD2	TRBJ2-7	TGCGCCAGCAGCCAAGCGCCCGGACTAGCGGGAGGGCCGGTCAACGAGCAGTACTTC	CASSQAPGLAGGPVNEQYF
TRBV3-1	16	once	TRBD2	TRBJ2-3	TGTGCCAGCAGCCAAGCTAGCGGGACTACCACAGATACGCAGTATTTT	CASSQASGTTTDTQYF
TRBV4-1	16	few	TRBD2	TRBJ2-1	TGCGCCAGCAGCCCAGTCGGGACTAGCGGCCTCAATGAGCAGTTCTTC	CASSPVGTSGLNEQFF
TRBV6-2/TRBV6-3	15	many	TRBD2	TRBJ2-1	TGTGCCAGCAGCTCTCGGACTAGCGGGGGCTTTGAGCAGTTCTTC	CASSSRTSGGFEQFF
TRBV27	16	many	TRBD2	TRBJ2-3	TGTGCCAGCAGTTTGCTAGCGGGGGGCTACACAGATACGCAGTATTTT	CASSLLAGGYTDTQYF
TRBV20-1	14	few	TRBD1	TRBJ1-1	TGCAGTGCTAGAGTTGGGACAGTGAACACTGAAGCTTTCTTT	CSARVGTVNTEAFF
TRBV7-8	16	many	TRBD2	TRBJ2-1	TGTGCCAGCAGCTTAGCGAGGACTAGCCGCTTCAATGAGCAGTTCTTC	CASSLARTSRFNEQFF
TRBV28	14	many	-	TRBJ1-3	TGTGCCAGCAGTTTGAGCCACTCTGGAAACACCATATATTTT	CASSLSHSGNTIYF
TRBV14	15	few	-	TRBJ1-2	TGTGCCAGCAGCCAAATATCGGGGAATGCCTATGGCTACACCTTC	CASSQISGNAYGYTF
TRBV9	13	-	-	TRBJ1-6	TGTGCCAGCAGCGCCTCCACCCAATCACCCCTCCACTTT	CASSASTQSPLHF
TRBV9	18	-	TRBD2	TRBJ2-1	TGTGCCAGCAGCGTTGGTGGCCACCGGGCGGGAGGGAACAATGAGCAGTTCTTC	CASSVGGHRAGGNNEQFF